The clone carrying this T cell receptor (beta chain) was found a few times. Its antigen remains unknown. From germline, CDR1 is MDHEN and CDR2 SYDVKM. Trimming removed 2 bases from V and 8 bases from J, with 12 bases in between. The CDR3 covers 13 residues. These data come from a study of human T cells and chemical hapten exposure. Study as a whole: The patch tests put 0.01% DPC on the skin of the upper back and were read 6 days later. Study-level results: Significantly more large CDR3 similarity clusters arose among expanded TCRs than among controls.

During construction of the library, unique molecular identifiers were attached to individual cDNA molecules for quantitative, reproducible TCR counting. From the RACE reads, TCRdb called clonotypes with MiXCR, one entry per CDR3 protein. The data contain about 120,000 distinct CDR3 sequences, 12% to 15% of them singletons. Documented time point: patch test 1, 2 weeks after DPC sensitization. Treatment denoted: therapeutic diphenylcyclopropenone sensitization with weekly scalp DPC. Sequences were derived from whole blood, sampled in connection with sensitization to the hapten diphenylcyclopropenone (DPC). The chain links TRBV28 to TRBJ1-2; unclear D gene. This sequence was found in a man aged 18 to 30 with alopecia areata. Some clones in this sample may be carry-over from other donors' samples. The CDR3 protein is CASSLRQYFGYTF. CDR3 in DNA: TGTGCCAGCAGTTTACGTCAATATTTCGGCTACACCTTC.